The source of this T cell receptor (beta chain) is a study of CD8+ T cells in alopecia areata (dated by TCRdb to the late 2010s). Regarding the complete study: The treated patients, all with moderate-to-severe alopecia areata, were enrolled in an open-label pilot trial of oral tofacitinib given at 5 to 10 mg twice daily. Patients stayed on tofacitinib for 6 to 18 months and then had 6 months of follow-up off drug so that delayed response and recurrence could be assessed. In treated patients, disease severity was measured using the SALT score, which gives the percentage of scalp surface area affected. In both human patients and the C3H/HeJ mouse model, the study applied high-throughput TCRbeta sequencing to look at T cell clonal expansion in alopecia areata. In humans, TCRbeta sequencing was performed on scalp tissue and on sorted CD4+ and CD8+ peripheral blood T cells from healthy controls and from patients with patchy or totalis/universalis alopecia areata. Tofacitinib-treated patients had biopsies at baseline and at 4 and 24 weeks of treatment, with a later scalp biopsy in several patients. Scalp clonality was compared among normal scalp (n=4), patchy alopecia areata scalp (n=8), and alopecia totalis/universalis scalp (n=8). RNA came from the PAXgene miRNA kit for fixed scalp, the miRNeasy kit for PBMCs, and the RNeasy kit for mouse skin. TCRbeta CDR3 regions were amplified by immunoSEQ multiplex PCR with 35 Vbeta forward and 13 Jbeta reverse primers.

A note on this clone: The antigen this receptor binds is unknown. Base qualities were left out, and no much larger clone turns up one base away. Other nucleotide sequences from this sample produce the same CDR3.

The sample's treatment or condition label, in plain terms: oral pan-JAK inhibitor, 5-10 mg twice daily. From alopecia areata patients, peripheral blood was collected along with lesional scalp punch biopsies. PBMCs were separated by density centrifugation and stained for CD3, CD4 and CD8, after which CD4+ and CD8+ T cells were sorted on a FACSAria. Findings and caveats that apply to the study as a whole: During tofacitinib treatment, many expanded lesional clones stuck around in both scalp and blood, and this persistence may partly explain why relapse happens after treatment is stopped. Tofacitinib significantly lowered scalp clonality and the number of expanded CD8+ clones among the top 100 scalp clones. Compared with normal scalp, lesional scalp had higher clonality and more expanded CD8+ clones, particularly in alopecia totalis/universalis, a pattern that suggests antigenic drive. Because the treated cohort was small and had only one nonresponder, larger studies are needed to examine links between baseline CD8+ expansion and response. Shared TCR sequences between patients were less evident than in mice, which may be partly attributable to HLA diversity in the patient population. Resident alphabeta T cells in normal human skin are also sequenced, complicating scalp TCR repertoire analysis, unlike mouse skin dominated by gammadelta T cells.

The CDR3 starts with the cysteine, ends with the phenylalanine, and has 11 residues. Only the CDR3 portion is preserved as DNA: 33 bases, with reading frame beginning at the first base. CDR1 SGHDT and CDR2 YYEEEE were looked up in the germline V gene. Trimming at the junction amounts to 2 bases on V and 5 bases on J, and the germline ends lie 4 bases apart. Libraries were constructed by the immunoSEQ multiplex PCR assay. RNA was extracted from all samples and reverse transcribed into cDNA as template for TCR sequencing. First-strand cDNA was synthesized using SuperScript III with a 2:1 mix of oligo-dT and random hexamers. A synthetic immune receptor repertoire was used to gauge amplification bias, and whatever bias remained was removed computationally. The authors' pipeline ran thus. Raw reads were preprocessed to remove errors, and CDR3 was defined according to IMGT conventions as the region from the conserved cysteine to phenylalanine. Clonality was computed by normalizing Shannon entropy by log2 of the number of productive unique TCRs and subtracting the result from 1. CD4 or CD8 identity of scalp clones was inferred by cross-referencing scalp TCRbeta sequences with sorted blood CD4 and CD8 repertoires. TCRdb provides this immuneACCESS table in a form limited to in-frame rearrangements. Some clones are lacking; in checked studies, under half of them reflect an unresolved V gene, and why the rest are absent is not known. The V and J calls and clone size were taken over from that table, and D and trimming were inferred from the DNA. Within this sample are 200,000 to 250,000 clones, with 30% to 40% of them counted one time only. The biggest ten clones account for roughly 0.45% of the sample.

The sequence links TRBV5-6 to TRBJ2-5; the D segment cannot be called with confidence. The clonotype comes from a human donor with alopecia areata. The source material was CD4+ T cells sorted from blood, sampled between weeks 30 and 35, from a patient treated with tofacitinib. The CDR3 region: CASSFSETQYF. The DNA reads TGTGCCAGCAGCTTTTCGGAGACCCAGTACTTC. Reference TRBV5-6 and TRBJ2-5 proteins supply the regions before and after the CDR3; the full variable domain is: DAGVTQSPTHLIKTRGQQVTLRCSPKSGHDTVSWYQQALGQGPQFIFQYYEEEERQRGNFPDRFSGHQFPNYSSELNVNALLLGDSALYLCASSFSETQYFGPGTRLLVL.